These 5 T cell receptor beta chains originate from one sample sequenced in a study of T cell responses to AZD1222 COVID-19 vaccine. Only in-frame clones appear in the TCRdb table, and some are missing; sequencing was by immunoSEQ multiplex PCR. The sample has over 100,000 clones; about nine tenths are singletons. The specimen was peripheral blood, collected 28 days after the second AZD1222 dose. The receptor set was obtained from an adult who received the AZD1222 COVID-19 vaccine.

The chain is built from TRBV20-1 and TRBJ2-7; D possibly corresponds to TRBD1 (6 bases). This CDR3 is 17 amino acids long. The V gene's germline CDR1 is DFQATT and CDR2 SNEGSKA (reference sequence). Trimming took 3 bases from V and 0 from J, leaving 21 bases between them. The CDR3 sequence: CSASWLGQGLFSYEQYF. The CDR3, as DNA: TGCAGTGCTAGTTGGTTGGGACAAGGACTTTTCTCCTACGAGCAGTACTTC.

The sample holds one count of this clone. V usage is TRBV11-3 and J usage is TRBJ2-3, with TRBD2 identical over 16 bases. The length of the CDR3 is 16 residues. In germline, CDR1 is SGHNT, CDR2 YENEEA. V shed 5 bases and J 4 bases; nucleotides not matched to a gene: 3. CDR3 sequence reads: CASSPGLAGGADTQYF. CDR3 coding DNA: TGTGCCAGCAGCCCGGGACTAGCGGGGGGGGCAGATACGCAGTATTTT.

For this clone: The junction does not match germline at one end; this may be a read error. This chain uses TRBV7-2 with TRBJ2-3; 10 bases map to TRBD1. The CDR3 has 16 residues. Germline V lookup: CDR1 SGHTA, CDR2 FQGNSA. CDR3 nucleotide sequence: TGTGCCAGCAGCCACCGGGACAGGGGTCCCACAAATACGCAGTATTTT. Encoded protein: CASSHRDRGPTNTQYF.

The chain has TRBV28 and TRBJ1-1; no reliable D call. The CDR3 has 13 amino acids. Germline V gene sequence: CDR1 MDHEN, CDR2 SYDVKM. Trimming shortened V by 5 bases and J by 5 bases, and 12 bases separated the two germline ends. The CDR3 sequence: CASSAVGRTEAFF. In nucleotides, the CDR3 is TGTGCCAGCAGTGCCGTAGGGCGGACTGAAGCTTTCTTT.

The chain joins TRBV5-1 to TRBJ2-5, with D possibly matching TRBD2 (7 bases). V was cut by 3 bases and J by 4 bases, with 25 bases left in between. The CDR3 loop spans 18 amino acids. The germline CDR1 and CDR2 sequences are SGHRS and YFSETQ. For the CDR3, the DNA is TGCGCCAGCAGCTGGCGAGGGGGGGTAGTTCGTCGAGGAGAGACCCAGTACTTC. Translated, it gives CASSWRGGVVRRGETQYF.